The source of this T cell receptor beta chain is a study of T cell responses to AZD1222 COVID-19 vaccine. Turning to the study itself: Pooling covered second doses at about 4 or about 12 weeks. Study-wide results and limits: White British ancestry dominated among donors, who included more females, and clonal diversity was possibly underestimated. Unmutated variant regions reportedly attract nearly half of all spike-specific TCRs. Dominant CD4 TCR responses targeted spike regions 160-218 and 743-854.

Using immunoSEQ multiplex PCR, the repertoire was profiled, and TCRdb retains in-frame clones only, with some absent. The sample carries around 89,000 clones, roughly 91% recorded once. Note on this clone: Antigen unknown.

Trimming cost V 0 bases and J 6 bases, with 10 bases left between them. CDR3 length: 14 residues. Germline assignment: CDR1 SGHTA and CDR2 FQGNSA. This chain links TRBV7-2 with TRBJ2-3; D is undetermined. The sample in question was peripheral blood, obtained on day 0 of AZD1222 vaccination. This clonotype was obtained from an adult in good health. The DNA for the CDR3 is TGTGCCAGCAGCTTAGCGGTTTTTGGCGATACGCAGTATTTT. This gives the protein CASSLAVFGDTQYF.